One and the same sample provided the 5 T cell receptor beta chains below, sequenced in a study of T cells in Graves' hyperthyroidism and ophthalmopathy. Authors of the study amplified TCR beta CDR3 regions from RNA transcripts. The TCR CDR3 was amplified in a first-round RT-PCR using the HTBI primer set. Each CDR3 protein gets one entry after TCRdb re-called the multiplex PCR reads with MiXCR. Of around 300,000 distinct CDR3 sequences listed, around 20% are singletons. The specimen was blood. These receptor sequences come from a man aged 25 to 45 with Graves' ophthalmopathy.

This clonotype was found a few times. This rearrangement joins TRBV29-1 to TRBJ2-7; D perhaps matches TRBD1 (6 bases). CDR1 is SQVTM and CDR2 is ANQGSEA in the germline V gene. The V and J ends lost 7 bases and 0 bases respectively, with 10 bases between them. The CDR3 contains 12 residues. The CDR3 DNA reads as TGCAGCGCCCGACAGGACTCCTACGAGCAGTACTTC. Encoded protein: CSARQDSYEQYF.

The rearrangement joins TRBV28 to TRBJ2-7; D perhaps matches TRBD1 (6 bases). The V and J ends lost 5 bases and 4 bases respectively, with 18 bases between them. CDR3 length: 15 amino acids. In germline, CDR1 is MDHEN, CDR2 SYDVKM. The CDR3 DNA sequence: TGTGCCAGCAGTCCCCATGTCGGACAGAGGTACGAGCAGTACTTC. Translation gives CASSPHVGQRYEQYF.

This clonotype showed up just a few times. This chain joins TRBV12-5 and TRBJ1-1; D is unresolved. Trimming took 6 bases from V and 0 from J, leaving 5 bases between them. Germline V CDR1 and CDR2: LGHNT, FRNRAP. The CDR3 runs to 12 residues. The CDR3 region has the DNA TGTGCTAGTGGCCGTTTGAACACTGAAGCTTTCTTT. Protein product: CASGRLNTEAFF.

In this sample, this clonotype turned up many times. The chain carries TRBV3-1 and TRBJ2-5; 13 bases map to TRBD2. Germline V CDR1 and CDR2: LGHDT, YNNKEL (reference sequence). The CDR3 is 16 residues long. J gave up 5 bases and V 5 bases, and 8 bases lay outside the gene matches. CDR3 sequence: CASSTRTSGSYETQYF. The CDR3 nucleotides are TGTGCCAGCAGCACACGGACTAGCGGGAGTTATGAGACCCAGTACTTC.

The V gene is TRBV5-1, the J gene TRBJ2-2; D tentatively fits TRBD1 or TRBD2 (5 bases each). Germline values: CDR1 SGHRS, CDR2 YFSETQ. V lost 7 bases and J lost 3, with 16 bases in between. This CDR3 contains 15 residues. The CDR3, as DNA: TGCGCCAGCTTTGACGGGACGGCATACACCGGGGAGCTGTTTTTT. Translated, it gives CASFDGTAYTGELFF.